The clone carrying this TCR beta chain has only a few counts. A second PCR, run for about 7 to 11 cycles, used a sample-barcoded 5' primer plus a J-beta primer mix. MiXCR, applied by TCRdb to the 5' RACE reads, yields one record per CDR3 protein. The sample consists of about 500,000 distinct CDR3 sequences, around 24% of them appearing once. The total RNA that was extracted per sample amounted to at least 5 micrograms. V was clipped by 6 bases and J by 4 bases; unmatched bases: 6. The CDR3 length is 14 residues. This entry is derived from a study of blood T cells in healthy people across ages. The sample was also reused in another study, on T cells of mothers and their children. As that report states: A few healthy Caucasian mothers, along with their six children, were the donors.

The sequenced material came from blood. The chain joins TRBV12-3 or TRBV12-4 to TRBJ1-1; 9 bases map to TRBD1. This TCR was sampled from a boy between 10 and 17 years old in good health. CDR3 sequence reads: CASRLRQGGTEAFF. CDR3 nucleotides: TGTGCCAGCAGACTAAGACAGGGGGGCACTGAAGCTTTCTTT.